This T cell receptor (beta chain) was recorded in a study of CD8 T cells in Susac syndrome (dated by TCRdb to the late 2010s). Looking at the study overall: Of the Susac syndrome patients who were sequenced, under 10 were in clinical remission while 5 or 6 had clinically active disease. At the time of blood withdrawal, Susac syndrome patients were either therapy-naive, taking corticosteroids (with some also receiving IVIg), or on IVIg alone. Repertoire sequencing was used to test whether CD8+ T cell activation and differentiation in Susac syndrome was antigen driven. The study compared CD8+ T cell repertoire clonality among around 11 healthy donors, approximately 14 Susac syndrome patients and 15 multiple sclerosis patients.

Paper-wide results and their limitations: Looking at Susac-specific public clones, the researchers identified sixteen in the total CD8+ repertoire and about 5 in the CD8+ TEMRA repertoire. The number of individuals in the TCR sequencing and HLA analysis was acknowledged as relatively small. Clonal expansion was seen in Susac syndrome CD8+ repertoires, peaking in CD8+ TEMRA cells and being greater in clinically active patients than in remitting ones.

RNA was extracted with the RNeasy kit and 0.5 to 1 ug was reverse transcribed using random hexamers. The immunoSEQ multiplex PCR assay, covering 54 Vbeta and 13 Jbeta segments, was used to amplify TCR beta CDR3 regions. Bias from PCR amplification was corrected by using a synthetic template baseline for primer optimization and for computational correction. On the study's bioinformatics: Reads were annotated to V, D and J genes per IMGT and analyzed with immunoSEQ Analyzer, keeping only productive sequences. Clonality was calculated as one minus the Shannon entropy normalized by log2 of the number of productive unique sequences. Public and private clones were assessed among the 100 most prevalent clones of each patient and control. Clones were defined as Susac-specific if absent from the healthy and MS cohorts, from around 1,000 published viral clones and from other ImmuneACCESS disease sequences. TCRdb trimmed public reads at Q25 via fastp, called clones via MiXCR and kept in-frame beta chains. Rows are combined by CDR3 protein, so each entry shows the most common genes and DNA. V and J calls and clone size were set by TCRdb, not the authors. This sample is represented by 70,000 to 85,000 distinct CDR3 sequences; approximately 96% of them were singletons. Of the sample, more than 0.35% is held by the ten largest clones.

High-throughput TCR beta sequencing profiled peripheral blood CD8+ and CD4+ T cells from healthy donors, Susac syndrome patients and multiple sclerosis patients. Susac syndrome patients met recently defined diagnostic criteria for definite or probable disease. Bulk CD8+ and CD4+ T cells were purified by magnetic negative isolation, whereas CD8+ TEMRA cells were enriched by FACS. Blood was collected in EDTA tubes and processed within 24 hours, with PBMCs isolated through density gradient centrifugation. PBMCs intended for TCR sequencing were frozen in liquid nitrogen and were later thawed in a 37 degrees C water bath. A purity of at least 90% was achieved for sorted or isolated CD4+, CD8+ and CD8+ TEMRA cells. V and J are truncated by 5 bases and 6 bases respectively, leaving an intervening sequence of 19 bases. Including the terminal cysteine and phenylalanine, the CDR3 comprises 15 residues. The read is trimmed to its CDR3 DNA, 45 bases read in frame from base 1. As encoded in the germline V gene, CDR1 is MDHEN while CDR2 is SYDVKM.

With respect to this clonotype: No cognate antigen has been identified for it. The record has no base qualities; no much larger clone is one base away.

This TCR was recovered from a human donor with Susac syndrome. The rearrangement combines TRBV28 with TRBJ2-5, with TRBD1 tentatively as D gene (6 bases match). Sequencing used CD8+ T cells from PBMCs. The CDR3 sequence is CASSLQGKDKKTQYF. The DNA is TGTGCCAGCAGTCTACAGGGTAAAGATAAGAAGACCCAGTACTTC.